The 24 T cell receptor beta chains reported below all come from one sample, sequenced in a study of CD8+ T cells in alopecia areata. cDNA prepared by RNA extraction and subsequent reverse transcription served as the template for sequencing. Produced via immunoSEQ multiplex PCR; TCRdb's table is partial and in-frame only. This sample yields roughly 200,000 clones, of which 40% to 65% are seen a single time; 11% belongs to the top ten. Documented treatment: oral pan-JAK inhibitor, 5-10 mg twice daily. This specimen consisted of CD8+ T cells sorted from blood, obtained at week 24, from a patient treated with tofacitinib. These receptors originate from a human donor with alopecia areata.

V usage is TRBV19 and J usage is TRBJ1-1; D is possibly TRBD1 (5 bases). The CDR3 length is 15 residues. Looked up from germline, CDR1 is LNHDA and CDR2 is SQIVND (reference sequence). V gave up 9 bases and J gave up 2 bases, with 19 bases separating them. The CDR3 protein is CARTNEGRTNTEAFF. The CDR3 bases are TGTGCCAGAACGAACGAGGGACGAACAAACACTGAAGCTTTCTTT.

This sequence joins TRBV11-2 and TRBJ1-1; D remains ambiguous. The germline gives CDR1 SGHAT, CDR2 FQNNGV. With 2 bases removed from V and 8 bases from J, the gap between germline ends came to 12 bases. This CDR3 has 13 residues. This CDR3 is CASSLSIMAEAFF. DNA for the CDR3: TGTGCCAGCAGCTTAAGTATAATGGCCGAAGCTTTCTTT.

J is TRBJ2-5 and V is TRBV16; D remains unclear. Germline V gene data show CDR1 as KGHSY and CDR2 as FQNENV. V was pared by 0 bases and J by 11 bases, with 4 bases between. This CDR3 is built from 10 residues. The DNA of the CDR3 is TGTGCCAGCAGCCAATCGGAGCAGTACTTC. This encodes CASSQSEQYF.

The J gene is TRBJ1-5, the V gene TRBV27; 7 bases agree with TRBD1. V was pared by 2 bases and J by 6 bases, with 7 bases of the junction left unmatched. The CDR3 loop spans 15 amino acids. Germline CDR1 MNHEY, CDR2 SMNVEV (reference sequence). The CDR3 nucleotides read TGTGCCAGCAGTTTAGTCCCAGGGGGGAGTCAGCCCCAGCATTTT. This sequence encodes CASSLVPGGSQPQHF.

The chain carries TRBV7-8 and TRBJ2-3; TRBD2 aligns across 11 bases. The CDR3 spans 17 residues. The ends lost 2 bases at V and 3 bases at J; junction bases unmatched: 7. Germline CDR1 reads SGHVS; CDR2 reads FQNEAQ. CDR3 coding DNA: TGTGCCAGCAGCTTATACGTACTAGCGGGGGAAACAGATACGCAGTATTTT. It translates to CASSLYVLAGETDTQYF.

This clone occurred a few times. V usage is TRBV29-1 and J usage is TRBJ2-1; 9 nucleotides line up with TRBD2. The CDR3 runs to 12 residues. After removal of 7 bases from V and 7 bases from J, the junction contained 5 bases not matched to a gene. Germline CDR1 SQVTM, CDR2 ANQGSEA. The CDR3 sequence: CSGGLAGNEQFF. The DNA for the CDR3 is TGCAGCGGGGGACTAGCAGGGAATGAGCAGTTCTTC.

A single count supports this clone. The genes are TRBV15 and TRBJ1-5, with a weak D call TRBD1 (5 bases). V lost 3 bases, J lost 7 bases, and 10 bases lay in between. Per germline, CDR1 LNHNV and CDR2 YYDKDF (reference sequence). The CDR3 loop spans 13 amino acids. The CDR3 DNA follows: TGTGCCACCAGCAGTACAGGTAAACAGCCCCAGCATTTT. This gives the protein CATSSTGKQPQHF.

This clone was seen once. The chain has TRBV27 and TRBJ2-3; the match to TRBD2 covers 11 bases. CDR1 is MNHEY and CDR2 is SMNVEV in the germline V gene (reference sequence). CDR3 length equals 16 residues. The V gene end was trimmed by 1 base and the J gene end by 4 bases; junction bases not matched to a gene: 4. The CDR3 coding sequence is TGTGCCAGCAGTTTATTAGCGGGGGGGCGCGCAGATACGCAGTATTTT. Translating gives CASSLLAGGRADTQYF.

The table lists this clone with a few counts. The chain couples TRBV30 to TRBJ2-7; D gene uncertain. V was cut by 0 bases and J by 2 bases, with 5 bases left in between. The CDR3 spans 12 residues. Per the germline V gene, CDR1 is GTSNPN and CDR2 is SVGIG (reference sequence). For the CDR3, the DNA is TGTGCCTGGAGTGTACAGACCTACGAGCAGTACTTC. Amino acid sequence: CAWSVQTYEQYF.

The V call is TRBV10-3, the J call TRBJ2-3; D unclear. The CDR3 has 12 residues. Trimming took off 7 bases at V and 4 bases at J, with 9 bases between the two ends. Germline V CDR1 and CDR2: ENHRY, SYGVKD. CDR3 protein: CAIKQPPDTQYF. For the CDR3, the DNA is TGTGCCATCAAACAACCGCCAGATACGCAGTATTTT.

This chain connects TRBV5-1 to TRBJ1-1; 10 nucleotides match TRBD1. J was trimmed by 5 bases and V by 4 bases; bases with no gene match: 17. The germline gives CDR1 SGHRS, CDR2 YFSETQ. The CDR3 is made up of 18 amino acids. The CDR3 protein is CASSPTLGQGRFKTEAFF. In DNA form, the CDR3 reads TGCGCCAGCAGCCCTACCCTGGGACAGGGGAGGTTTAAAACTGAAGCTTTCTTT.

This clone has only a few counts. The chain combines TRBV4-3 with TRBJ2-5; D not certain. Looked up from germline, CDR1 is LGHNA and CDR2 is YSLEER. The CDR3 length is 15 residues. Trimming cost V 0 bases and J 3 bases, with 11 bases left between them. The chain's CDR3 is CASSQDAGSEETQYF. The DNA for the CDR3 is TGCGCCAGCAGCCAAGATGCCGGGTCGGAAGAGACCCAGTACTTC.

V usage is TRBV19 and J usage is TRBJ2-3; D not resolved. Germline V gene lookup returns CDR1 LNHDA and CDR2 SQIVND (reference sequence). The CDR3 is made up of 15 amino acids. With 3 bases removed from V and 2 bases from J, the gap between germline ends came to 12 bases. The chain's CDR3 is CASSIGRVNTDTQYF. CDR3 in DNA: TGTGCCAGTAGTATTGGTCGGGTAAACACAGATACGCAGTATTTT.

The chain links TRBV5-1 to TRBJ2-2; maybe TRBD1 (6 bases). CDR3 length equals 13 residues. V was trimmed by 3 bases and J by 5 bases, leaving 8 bases between them. The germline gives CDR1 SGHRS, CDR2 YFSETQ. This CDR3 is CASSYGQTGELFF. For the CDR3, the DNA is TGCGCCAGCAGCTACGGACAGACCGGGGAGCTGTTTTTT.

The V gene is TRBV2, the J gene TRBJ1-1; D is undetermined. Per germline, CDR1 SNHLY and CDR2 FYNNEI. Trimming shortened V by 7 bases and J by 1 base, and 13 bases separated the two germline ends. CDR3 length: 14 amino acids. CDR3 sequence reads: CASTWRSSNTEAFF. The CDR3, as DNA: TGTGCCAGCACCTGGAGATCCTCGAACACTGAAGCTTTCTTT.

V usage is TRBV14 and J usage is TRBJ2-5, with 7 bases that match TRBD1. Germline lookup yields CDR1 SGHDN and CDR2 FVKESK. V trimming: 0 bases; J trimming: 0 bases; junction bases outside the gene matches: 7. CDR3 length equals 17 residues. CDR3 nucleotides: TGTGCCAGCAGCCAAGATATGGTCGACAGGGACCAAGAGACCCAGTACTTC. As protein: CASSQDMVDRDQETQYF.

The chain has TRBV9 and TRBJ1-1, with 7 bases aligning to TRBD1. The germline gives CDR1 SGDLS, CDR2 YYNGEE. V dropped 0 bases and J dropped 6; count of bases not matched to a gene: 8. The CDR3 totals 15 residues. The DNA of the CDR3 is TGTGCCAGCAGCGTAGCTACCGACAGGGAGGCTGAAGCTTTCTTT. It is translated as CASSVATDREAEAFF. Combining the CDR3 with reference TRBV9 and TRBJ1-1 gives the whole variable domain DSGVTQTPKHLITATGQRVTLRCSPRSGDLSVYWYQQSLDQGLQFLIQYYNGEERAKGNILERFSAQQFPDLHSELNLSSLELGDSALYFCASSVATDREAEAFFGQGTRLTVV.

This clone was observed a single time. The chain uses TRBV25-1 and TRBJ1-5, with unresolved D. Germline V gene lookup returns CDR1 MGHDK and CDR2 SYGVNS. V was cut by 0 bases and J by 9 bases, with 6 bases left in between. The length of the CDR3 is 12 residues. Here the CDR3 DNA reads TGTGCCAGCAGTGAATATAGAGGGCCCCAGCATTTT. Translated: CASSEYRGPQHF. The whole variable domain, filled in from reference TRBV25-1 and TRBJ1-5, reads EADIYQTPRYLVIGTGKKITLECSQTMGHDKMYWYQQDPGMELHLIHYSYGVNSTEKGDLSSESTVSRIRTEHFPLTLESARPSHTSQYLCASSEYRGPQHFGDGTRLSIL.

This clone came up once. The chain employs TRBV4-3 and TRBJ1-2, with D hard to call. Germline values: CDR1 LGHNA, CDR2 YSLEER. V was cut by 1 base and J by 6 bases, with 9 bases left in between. The CDR3 has 13 amino acids. As DNA, the CDR3 is TGCGCCAGCAGCCAAGCTTTCTTCGATGGCTACACCTTC. Protein: CASSQAFFDGYTF.

The chain carries TRBV7-6 and TRBJ2-3, with 13 bases identical to TRBD2. J was trimmed by 1 base and V by 5 bases; bases with no gene match: 12. The CDR3 sequence is 19 residues long. CDR1 and CDR2 (germline): SGHVS, FNYEAQ. The CDR3 DNA reads as TGTGCCAGCAGCCCGACTCACCTCGGGACTAGCGGGGGCACAGATACGCAGTATTTT. This codes for CASSPTHLGTSGGTDTQYF.

This clone was detected only a few times. The chain carries TRBV25-1 and TRBJ2-3; TRBD2 matches at 7 bases. Looked up from germline, CDR1 is MGHDK and CDR2 is SYGVNS. The CDR3 consists of 16 residues. The V and J ends lost 1 base and 3 bases, in that order; junction bases with no gene match: 7. CDR3 in DNA: TGTGCCAGCAGTGAATTTCAGCCGGGGGGTACAGATACGCAGTATTTT. Its translation: CASSEFQPGGTDTQYF.

This sequence joins TRBV7-9 and TRBJ2-2; TRBD2 aligns across 9 bases. CDR3 size: 19 residues. The ends lost 5 bases at V and 3 bases at J; junction bases unmatched: 16. Germline values: CDR1 SEHNR, CDR2 FQNEAQ (reference sequence). Written as DNA, the CDR3 is TGTGCCAGCAGCCCAAAAGGAGGGACTAGCCTTGTTGACACCGGGGAGCTGTTTTTT. This sequence encodes CASSPKGGTSLVDTGELFF. Variable domain in full (rest from reference TRBV7-9 and TRBJ2-2): DTGVSQNPRHKITKRGQNVTFRCDPISEHNRLYWYRQTLGQGPEFLTYFQNEAQLEKSRLLSDRFSAERPKGSFSTLEIQRTEQGDSAMYLCASSPKGGTSLVDTGELFFGEGSRLTVL.

The chain combines TRBV29-1 with TRBJ2-5; 8 bases agree with TRBD1. The DNA end favors TRBJ2-7, so the J call may be wrong. The V gene's germline CDR1 is SQVTM and CDR2 ANQGSEA. CDR3 length equals 14 residues. The CDR3 DNA follows: TGCAGCGTGGGGACAGGTCGAAACTCCTACGAGCAGTACTTC. Residues: CSVGTGRNSYEQYF.

This clone was counted only a few times. This chain joins TRBV7-2 and TRBJ2-1; 9 nucleotides match TRBD2. J was trimmed by 9 bases and V by 5 bases; bases with no gene match: 14. This CDR3 spans 16 amino acids. Germline-derived CDR1 and CDR2 are SGHTA and FQGNSA. This CDR3 reads CASSRGSAGGPGEQFF. The CDR3 nucleotides read TGTGCCAGCAGCAGGGGTTCGGCGGGGGGGCCGGGTGAGCAGTTCTTC.